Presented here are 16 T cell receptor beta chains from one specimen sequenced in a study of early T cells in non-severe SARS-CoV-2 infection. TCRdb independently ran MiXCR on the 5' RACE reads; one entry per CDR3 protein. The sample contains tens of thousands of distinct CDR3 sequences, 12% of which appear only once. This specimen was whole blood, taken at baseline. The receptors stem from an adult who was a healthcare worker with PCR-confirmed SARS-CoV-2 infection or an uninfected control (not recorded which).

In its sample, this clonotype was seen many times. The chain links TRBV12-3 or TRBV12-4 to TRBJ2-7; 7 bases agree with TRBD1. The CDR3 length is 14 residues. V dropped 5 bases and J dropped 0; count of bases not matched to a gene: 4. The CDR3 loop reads CASSRQGSSYEQYF. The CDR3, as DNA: TGTGCCAGCAGTCGACAGGGCAGCTCCTACGAGCAGTACTTC.

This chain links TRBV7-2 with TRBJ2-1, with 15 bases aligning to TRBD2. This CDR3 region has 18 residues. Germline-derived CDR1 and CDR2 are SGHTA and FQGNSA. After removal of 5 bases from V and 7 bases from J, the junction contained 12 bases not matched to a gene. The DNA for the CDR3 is TGTGCCAGCAGCCTTACCGGACTAGCGGGGGGGCTTCGGAATGAGCAGTTCTTC. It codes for CASSLTGLAGGLRNEQFF.

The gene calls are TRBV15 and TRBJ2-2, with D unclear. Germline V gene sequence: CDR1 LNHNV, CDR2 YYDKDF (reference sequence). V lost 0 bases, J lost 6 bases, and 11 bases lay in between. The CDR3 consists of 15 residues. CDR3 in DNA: TGTGCCACCAGCAGAGACTCTGGGGTGGCCGGGGAGCTGTTTTTT. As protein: CATSRDSGVAGELFF.

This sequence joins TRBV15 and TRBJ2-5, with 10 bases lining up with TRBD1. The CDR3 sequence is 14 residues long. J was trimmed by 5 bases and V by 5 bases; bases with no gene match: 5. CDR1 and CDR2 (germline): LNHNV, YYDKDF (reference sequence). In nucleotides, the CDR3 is TGTGCCACCAGCGCTCCGGGACAGGGGGAGACCCAGTACTTC. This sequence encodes CATSAPGQGETQYF.

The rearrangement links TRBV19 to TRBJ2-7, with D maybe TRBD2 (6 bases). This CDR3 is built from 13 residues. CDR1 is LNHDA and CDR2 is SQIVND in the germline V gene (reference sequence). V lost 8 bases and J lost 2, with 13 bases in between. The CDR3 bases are TGTGCCAGTGCCGGGACTGAGCCCTACGAGCAGTACTTC. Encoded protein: CASAGTEPYEQYF.

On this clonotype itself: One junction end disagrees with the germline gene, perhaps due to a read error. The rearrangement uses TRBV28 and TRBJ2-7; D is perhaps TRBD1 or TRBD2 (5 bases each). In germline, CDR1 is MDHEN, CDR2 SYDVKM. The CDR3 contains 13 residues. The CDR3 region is CASSATPRDAGGF. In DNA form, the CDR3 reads TGTGCCAGCAGTGCAACCCCCCGGGACGCTGGGGGCTTC.

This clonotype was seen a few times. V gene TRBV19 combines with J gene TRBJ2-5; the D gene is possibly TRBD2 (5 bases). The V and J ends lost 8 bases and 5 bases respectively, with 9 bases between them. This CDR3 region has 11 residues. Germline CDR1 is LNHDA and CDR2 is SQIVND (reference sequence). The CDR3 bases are TGTGCCAGTCGGGGTGGGGAGACCCAGTACTTC. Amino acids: CASRGGETQYF.

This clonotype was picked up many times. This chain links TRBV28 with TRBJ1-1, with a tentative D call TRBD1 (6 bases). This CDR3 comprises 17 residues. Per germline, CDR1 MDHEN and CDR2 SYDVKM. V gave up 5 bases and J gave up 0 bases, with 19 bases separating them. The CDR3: CASSPSEGGTVNTEAFF. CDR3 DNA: TGTGCCAGCAGTCCTTCAGAGGGGGGGACCGTGAACACTGAAGCTTTCTTT.

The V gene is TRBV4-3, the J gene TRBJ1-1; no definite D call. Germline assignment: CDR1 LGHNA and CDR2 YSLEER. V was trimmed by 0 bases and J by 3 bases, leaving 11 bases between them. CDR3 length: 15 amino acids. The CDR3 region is CASSQETGSYTEAFF. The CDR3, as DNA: TGCGCCAGCAGCCAAGAAACCGGGAGCTACACTGAAGCTTTCTTT.

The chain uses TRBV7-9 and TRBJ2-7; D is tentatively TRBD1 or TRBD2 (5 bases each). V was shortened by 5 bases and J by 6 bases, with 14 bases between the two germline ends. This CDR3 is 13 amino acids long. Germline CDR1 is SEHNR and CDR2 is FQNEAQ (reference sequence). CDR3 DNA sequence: TGTGCCAGCAGCCGGGACGGGGACGGCGAGCAGTACTTC. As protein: CASSRDGDGEQYF.

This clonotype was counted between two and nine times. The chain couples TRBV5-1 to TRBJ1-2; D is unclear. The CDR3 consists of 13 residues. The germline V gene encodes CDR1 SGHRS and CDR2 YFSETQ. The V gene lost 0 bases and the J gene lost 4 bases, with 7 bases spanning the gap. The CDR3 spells CASSLADSYGYTF. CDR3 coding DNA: TGCGCCAGCAGCTTGGCAGACTCCTATGGCTACACCTTC.

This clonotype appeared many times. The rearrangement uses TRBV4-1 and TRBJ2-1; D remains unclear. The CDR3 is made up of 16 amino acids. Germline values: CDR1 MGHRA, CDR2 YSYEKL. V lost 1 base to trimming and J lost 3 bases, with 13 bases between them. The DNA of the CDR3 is TGCGCCAGCAGCCAAGTCTACGAAGACGACTACAATGAGCAGTTCTTC. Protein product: CASSQVYEDDYNEQFF.

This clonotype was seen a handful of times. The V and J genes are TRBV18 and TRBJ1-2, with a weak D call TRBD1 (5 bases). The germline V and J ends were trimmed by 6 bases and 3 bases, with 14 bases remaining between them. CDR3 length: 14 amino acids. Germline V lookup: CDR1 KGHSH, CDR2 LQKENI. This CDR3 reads CASSIQGNHYGYTF. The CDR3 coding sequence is TGTGCCAGCTCGATCCAGGGTAATCACTATGGCTACACCTTC.

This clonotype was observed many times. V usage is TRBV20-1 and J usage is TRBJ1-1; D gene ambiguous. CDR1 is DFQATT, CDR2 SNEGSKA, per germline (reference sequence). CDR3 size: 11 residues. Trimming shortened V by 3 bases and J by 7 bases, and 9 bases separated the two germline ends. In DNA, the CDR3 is TGCAGTGCTAGTCGGTGGGATGAAGCTTTCTTT. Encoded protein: CSASRWDEAFF.

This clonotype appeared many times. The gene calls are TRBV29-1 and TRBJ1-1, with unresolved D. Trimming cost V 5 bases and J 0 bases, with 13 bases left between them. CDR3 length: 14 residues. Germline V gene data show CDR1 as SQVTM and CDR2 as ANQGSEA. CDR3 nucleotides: TGCAGCGTTCGAGCAACCGGAGTGAACACTGAAGCTTTCTTT. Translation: CSVRATGVNTEAFF. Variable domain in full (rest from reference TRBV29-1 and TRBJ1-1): SAVISQKPSRDICQRGTSLTIQCQVDSQVTMMFWYRQQPGQSLTLIATANQGSEATYESGFVIDKFPISRPNLTFSTLTVSNMSPEDSSIYLCSVRATGVNTEAFFGQGTRLTVV.

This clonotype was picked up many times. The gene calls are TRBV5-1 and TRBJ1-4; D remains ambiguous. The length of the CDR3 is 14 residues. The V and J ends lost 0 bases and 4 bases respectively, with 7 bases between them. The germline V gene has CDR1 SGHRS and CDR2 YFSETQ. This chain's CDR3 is CASSLDSGNEKLFF. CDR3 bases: TGCGCCAGCAGCTTGGACAGCGGTAATGAAAAACTGTTTTTT. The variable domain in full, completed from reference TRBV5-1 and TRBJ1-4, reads KAGVTQTPRYLIKTRGQQVTLSCSPISGHRSVSWYQQTPGQGLQFLFEYFSETQRNKGNFPGRFSGRQFSNSRSEMNVSTLELGDSALYLCASSLDSGNEKLFFGSGTQLSVL.